Following are 23 T cell receptor beta chains from one sample sequenced in a study of control samples from healthy donors and cancer patients. Data came from immunoSEQ multiplex PCR; TCRdb stores just in-frame clones and leaves some out. The table counts about 190,000 clones; 2.2% lies in the top ten. Sample: blood. The receptor source for this set is a woman in her 30s in good health.

V gene TRBV5-6 combines with J gene TRBJ2-7, with 8 bases lining up with TRBD2. This CDR3 comprises 16 residues. V was clipped by 0 bases and J by 6 bases; unmatched bases: 11. From germline, CDR1 is SGHDT and CDR2 YYEEEE. The DNA for the CDR3 is TGTGCCAGCAGCTTGGCCGCGGGAGGATCTCTCTCCGAGCAGTACTTC. Protein sequence: CASSLAAGGSLSEQYF.

The CDR3 DNA reads as TGTGCCAGCAACAGTGGCGACTATGGCTACACCTTC. Translated: CASNSGDYGYTF. This chain links TRBV2 with TRBJ1-2; D remains ambiguous. The V gene's germline CDR1 is SNHLY and CDR2 FYNNEI. This CDR3 contains 12 residues. Trimming cost V 7 bases and J 3 bases, with 9 bases left between them.

CDR3 nucleotide sequence: TGTGCCAGCAGCTTTGAGTATGGCTACACCTTC. This codes for CASSFEYGYTF. The chain combines TRBV7-9 with TRBJ1-2; unclear D gene. V was clipped by 3 bases and J by 5 bases, with 4 bases between them. CDR3 size: 11 residues. From germline, CDR1 is SEHNR and CDR2 FQNEAQ (reference sequence).

The chain couples TRBV27 to TRBJ2-6; TRBD1 aligns across 7 bases. This CDR3 spans 20 amino acids. CDR1 is MNHEY and CDR2 is SMNVEV in the germline V gene (reference sequence). The V and J ends lost 3 bases and 0 bases, in that order; junction bases with no gene match: 14. CDR3 protein: CASSFGRQGLLFSGANVLTF. CDR3 bases: TGTGCCAGCAGTTTTGGGAGACAGGGTTTACTTTTCTCTGGGGCCAACGTCCTGACTTTC.

V gene TRBV19 combines with J gene TRBJ2-3; D may be TRBD2 (6 bases). The CDR3 contains 17 residues. Germline V gives CDR1 LNHDA, CDR2 SQIVND (reference sequence). V lost 0 bases, J lost 4 bases, and 17 bases lay in between. Here the CDR3 reads CASSIDLELAGADTQYF. The CDR3 DNA reads TGTGCCAGTAGTATAGATCTAGAACTAGCAGGAGCAGATACGCAGTATTTT.

This sequence joins TRBV10-3 and TRBJ2-7; D gene ambiguous. Germline V lookup: CDR1 ENHRY, CDR2 SYGVKD. The CDR3 is made up of 14 amino acids. V was shortened by 2 bases and J by 1 base, with 9 bases between the two germline ends. CDR3 loop: CAISESAASYEQYF. CDR3 sequence (DNA): TGTGCCATCAGTGAGAGCGCGGCATCCTACGAGCAGTACTTC.

V gene TRBV4-1 combines with J gene TRBJ2-3, with no clear D. V was shortened by 0 bases and J by 7 bases, with 5 bases between the two germline ends. Germline V gene sequence: CDR1 MGHRA, CDR2 YSYEKL. This CDR3 is built from 12 residues. CDR3 bases: TGCGCCAGCAGCCAAGATGGGTATACGCAGTATTTT. Its protein is CASSQDGYTQYF.

The rearrangement uses TRBV29-1 and TRBJ1-1; 9 nucleotides align to TRBD1. Germline lookup yields CDR1 SQVTM and CDR2 ANQGSEA. The CDR3 loop spans 12 amino acids. Trimming removed 4 bases from V and 4 bases from J; junction bases left unmatched: 1. CDR3 DNA: TGCAGCGTTGGGACAGGGGCCACTGAAGCTTTCTTT. It translates to CSVGTGATEAFF.

CDR3 coding DNA: TGTGCCAGCAGTTTATCACAGCCCGGTGATCAGCCCCAGCATTTT. It codes for CASSLSQPGDQPQHF. This chain uses TRBV27 with TRBJ1-5; D is uncertain. This CDR3 contains 15 residues. The germline gives CDR1 MNHEY, CDR2 SMNVEV (reference sequence). The V and J ends lost 0 bases and 5 bases respectively, with 11 bases between them.

The chain combines TRBV5-6 with TRBJ2-5; 7 positions agree with TRBD1. The CDR3 extends over 14 amino acids. Unmatched junction bases numbered 10, after V lost 4 bases and J lost 7 bases. Per germline, CDR1 SGHDT and CDR2 YYEEEE. CDR3 loop: CASSDRTGAGTQYF. The DNA for the CDR3 is TGTGCCAGCAGCGATAGGACAGGAGCAGGGACCCAGTACTTC.

The CDR3 loop is CASSQGGTVGNQPQHF. The CDR3, as DNA: TGTGCCAGCAGCCAAGGCGGGACGGTAGGCAATCAGCCCCAGCATTTT. This chain links TRBV3-1 (or the pseudogene TRBV3-2) with TRBJ1-5; D possibly corresponds to TRBD1 (5 bases). This CDR3 contains 16 residues. Germline-derived CDR1 and CDR2 are LGHDT and YNNKEL (reference sequence). Trimming took off 1 base at V and 2 bases at J, with 12 bases between the two ends.

The V call is TRBV7-9, the J call TRBJ2-1; D may be TRBD1 (6 bases). The CDR3 totals 16 residues. V lost 5 bases and J lost 0, with 14 bases in between. The germline gives CDR1 SEHNR, CDR2 FQNEAQ (reference sequence). The CDR3 DNA reads as TGTGCCAGCAGCCCAAGGGGACACAGCTCCTACAATGAGCAGTTCTTC. Encoded protein: CASSPRGHSSYNEQFF. Full variable domain (outside the CDR3, taken from reference TRBV7-9 and TRBJ2-1): DTGVSQNPRHKITKRGQNVTFRCDPISEHNRLYWYRQTLGQGPEFLTYFQNEAQLEKSRLLSDRFSAERPKGSFSTLEIQRTEQGDSAMYLCASSPRGHSSYNEQFFGPGTRLTVL.

The chain uses TRBV4-2 and TRBJ2-3, with TRBD2 matching over 10 bases. The germline gives CDR1 LGHNA, CDR2 YNFKEQ. This CDR3 region has 15 residues. Trimming cost V 4 bases and J 6 bases; bases outside gene matches: 7. The CDR3 here is CASSPGGGLADTQYF. The CDR3 DNA sequence: TGTGCCAGCAGCCCCGGGGGGGGACTAGCGGATACGCAGTATTTT.

The gene calls are TRBV4-1 and TRBJ1-2, with a tentative D call TRBD1 (5 bases). The CDR3 is 16 residues long. The germline V gene has CDR1 MGHRA and CDR2 YSYEKL. With 0 bases removed from V and 8 bases from J, the gap between germline ends came to 19 bases. CDR3 protein: CASSQDRGTRRLGYTF. The CDR3 DNA reads as TGCGCCAGCAGCCAAGATCGGGGGACGCGCCGATTGGGCTACACCTTC.

V usage is TRBV7-9 and J usage is TRBJ2-7; the D is unclear. Germline V gene lookup returns CDR1 SEHNR and CDR2 FQNEAQ (reference sequence). The CDR3 is 12 residues long. Between the trimmed V and J ends, which lost 5 bases and 9 bases, there was a span of 14 bases. CDR3 bases: TGTGCCAGCAGCACCCGACAAGAGTGGCAGTACTTC. Translating gives CASSTRQEWQYF.

The CDR3 loop reads CASSLYSYGTSNEQFF. In DNA, the CDR3 is TGTGCCAGCAGCTTGTACTCGTATGGGACTAGCAATGAGCAGTTCTTC. J is TRBJ2-1 and V is TRBV5-4, with 8 bases matching TRBD2. CDR3 length: 16 residues. V lost 1 base and J lost 6; bases outside the gene matches: 9. Germline V gene sequence: CDR1 SGHNT, CDR2 YYREEE (reference sequence).

The chain has TRBV13 and TRBJ1-1; TRBD1 matches 8 bases. Germline V gene lookup returns CDR1 PRHDT and CDR2 FYEKMQ (reference sequence). The CDR3 runs 15 residues. J was trimmed by 0 bases and V by 5 bases; bases with no gene match: 5. CDR3 DNA: TGTGCCAGCAGCACCGACAGGGGATTGAACACTGAAGCTTTCTTT. As protein: CASSTDRGLNTEAFF.

The rearrangement uses TRBV14 and TRBJ2-5; no clear D. CDR1 is SGHDN and CDR2 is FVKESK in the germline V gene. V was cut by 3 bases and J by 0 bases, with 8 bases left in between. The CDR3 has 14 amino acids. The CDR3 sequence: CASSQRRHQETQYF. Here the CDR3 DNA reads TGTGCCAGCAGCCAGCGAAGGCACCAAGAGACCCAGTACTTC.

The chain links TRBV5-1 to TRBJ1-1; D call uncertain. Per germline, CDR1 SGHRS and CDR2 YFSETQ. Between the trimmed V and J ends, which lost 2 bases and 5 bases, there was a span of 13 bases. The CDR3 length is 14 residues. DNA for the CDR3: TGCGCCAGCAGCTTTACTGCATCGGGGACTGAAGCTTTCTTT. Its protein product is CASSFTASGTEAFF.

The gene calls are TRBV9 and TRBJ2-1; D is perhaps TRBD2 (7 bases). CDR3 size: 15 residues. Germline CDR1 and CDR2: SGDLS and YYNGEE. The V gene lost 3 bases and the J gene lost 2 bases, with 12 bases spanning the gap. The CDR3 nucleotides are TGTGCCAGCAGCGATCGGGGGGCCCCCTACAATGAGCAGTTCTTC. Translation gives CASSDRGAPYNEQFF.

The rearrangement joins TRBV3-1 (or the pseudogene TRBV3-2) to TRBJ2-2, with TRBD2 matching over 12 bases. The CDR3 has 16 amino acids. Germline CDR1 LGHDT, CDR2 YNNKEL (reference sequence). V trimming: 4 bases; J trimming: 0 bases; junction bases outside the gene matches: 0. This chain's CDR3 is CASSRLAGANTGELFF. In DNA form, the CDR3 reads TGTGCCAGCAGCCGACTAGCGGGGGCGAACACCGGGGAGCTGTTTTTT.

The V and J genes are TRBV7-2 and TRBJ2-1, with D perhaps being TRBD1 or TRBD2 (6 bases each). The CDR3 is 17 residues long. The V and J ends lost 5 bases and 4 bases respectively, with 21 bases between them. Per the germline V gene, CDR1 is SGHTA and CDR2 is FQGNSA. CDR3 sequence (DNA): TGTGCCAGCAGCATACGGGGGCCCACACGCCTTTACAATGAGCAGTTCTTC. It codes for CASSIRGPTRLYNEQFF.

The chain recombines TRBV24-1 with TRBJ1-2; no definite D call. V shed 5 bases and J shed 8 bases, with 14 bases lying between them. The length of the CDR3 is 13 residues. Germline V gives CDR1 KGHDR, CDR2 SFDVKD. This CDR3 reads CATSGDGRQGYTF. CDR3 nucleotides: TGTGCCACCAGTGGGGATGGGCGCCAAGGCTACACCTTC.